Shown below are 5 T cell receptor beta chains from a single sample sequenced in a study of cytomegalovirus exposure and HLA in healthy donors. PCR primers comprised 60 Vbeta and 13 Jbeta primers. TCRdb's table, derived via immunoSEQ multiplex PCR, lists solely in-frame clones and lacks some. The sample carries fewer than 120,000 clones, over 65% recorded once. Sequencing was done on a sample of PBMCs. Receptors originate from a man under 40 in good health and CMV-seropositive.

This rearrangement joins TRBV2 to TRBJ2-1, with 10 bases lining up with TRBD1. The CDR3 spans 13 residues. With V trimmed by 7 bases and J by 7 bases, 4 bases remained unmatched. Looked up from germline, CDR1 is SNHLY and CDR2 is FYNNEI. This chain's CDR3 is CASNGQGGNEQFF. The CDR3, as DNA: TGTGCCAGCAACGGACAGGGGGGAAATGAGCAGTTCTTC. The full variable domain, with the rest looked up from reference TRBV2 and TRBJ2-1, is EPEVTQTPSHQVTQMGQEVILRCVPISNHLYFYWYRQILGQKVEFLVSFYNNEISEKSEIFDDQFSVERPDGSNFTLKIRSTKLEDSAMYFCASNGQGGNEQFFGPGTRLTVL.

This clone occurred a few times. Additional DNA sequences in this sample encode the identical CDR3. The V gene is TRBV19, the J gene TRBJ1-5; D unresolved. Germline V gene sequence: CDR1 LNHDA, CDR2 SQIVND (reference sequence). The CDR3 is 16 residues long. Trimming removed 3 bases at V and 0 bases at J, with 12 bases between. The CDR3 nucleotides read TGTGCCAGTAGTATTGACTGGAGTGGTAGCAATCAGCCCCAGCATTTT. It translates to CASSIDWSGSNQPQHF.

The J gene is TRBJ2-2, the V gene TRBV29-1; TRBD2 might be the D (5 bases). Germline CDR1 and CDR2: SQVTM and ANQGSEA. The CDR3 covers 15 residues. With 3 bases removed from V and 5 bases from J, the gap between germline ends came to 16 bases. CDR3 bases: TGCAGCGTTGACCCCGGACGGGGTAAAACCGGGGAGCTGTTTTTT. Translating it yields CSVDPGRGKTGELFF.

This clone was observed a single time. The CDR3 is CASSTPGTGRNEQFF. Written as DNA, the CDR3 is TGTGCCAGCAGCACTCCCGGGACAGGGAGGAATGAGCAGTTCTTC. The rearrangement joins TRBV5-4 to TRBJ2-1; 9 nucleotides match TRBD1. V lost 4 bases and J lost 7; bases outside the gene matches: 9. Germline lookup yields CDR1 SGHNT and CDR2 YYREEE (reference sequence). The CDR3 is 15 residues long.

The CDR3 region has the DNA TGTGCCAGCAGCTTGGTAGGGGGCCTCATGAACACTGAAGCTTTCTTT. The encoded protein is CASSLVGGLMNTEAFF. The chain uses TRBV5-4 and TRBJ1-1, with 7 positions matching TRBD1. Trimming removed 0 bases from V and 0 bases from J; junction bases left unmatched: 5. Per germline, CDR1 SGHNT and CDR2 YYREEE (reference sequence). This CDR3 has 16 residues. Looking up the rest from reference TRBV5-4 and TRBJ1-1 gives the full variable domain: ETGVTQSPTHLIKTRGQQVTLRCSSQSGHNTVSWYQQALGQGPQFIFQYYREEENGRGNFPPRFSGLQFPNYSSELNVNALELDDSALYLCASSLVGGLMNTEAFFGQGTRLTVV.